The TCR beta chain described here comes from a study of blood T cell repertoires in COVID-19. About the study: Acute and convalescent COVID-19 specimens originated in the United States, Italy and Spain. PBMCs, B-cell-depleted T cells, or T cells were the source of the cDNA or gDNA that made up the material.

V was cut by 4 bases and J by 8 bases, with 20 bases left in between. Germline V gene lookup returns CDR1 MNHNS and CDR2 SASEGT. The CDR3 sequence is 16 residues long. In the study's own analysis: From reference gene primer amplification, estimates of nucleated cell counts were derived. This table comes from immunoSEQ multiplex PCR, and its TCRdb copy is limited to in-frame clones, with some not included. The DNA gave D and trimming, while V, J and clone size come from that table. The sample carries roughly 200,000 clones, around 84% recorded once. Sample: peripheral blood. This receptor was identified in a human donor in a cohort sampled during active COVID-19. This chain links TRBV6-1 with TRBJ1-4; the D gene is possibly TRBD1 (6 bases). CDR3 loop: CASSGSHREGWEKLFF. CDR3 coding DNA: TGTGCCAGCAGTGGCTCCCACAGGGAGGGATGGGAAAAACTGTTTTTT.